The rows below give T cell receptor beta chains drawn from one sample of a study of cytotoxic CD8 clonotypes in ibrutinib-treated CLL. Measured with immunoSEQ multiplex PCR; TCRdb has only the in-frame clones, and not every one. The table lists approximately 120,000 clones, 80% to 90% of them singletons. The sequencing used PBMCs, collected after 24 months of ibrutinib treatment. These receptors originate from a human donor with chronic lymphocytic leukemia. The CDR3 runs from the conserved cysteine through the conserved F or W. Fields, in order: J gene, D gene, V gene, clone size, CDR3 protein, CDR3 DNA. D genes are given only for firm matches. Expanded clones are given a class, and other clones once, few, many or no size at all.

TRBJ1-2,.,TRBV14,.,CASSPAGVISNGYTF,TGTGCCAGCAGCCCCGCAGGGGTTATATCGAACGGCTACACCTTC
TRBJ1-2,.,TRBV4-1,.,CASSHQGSILSNYGYTF,TGCGCCAGCAGCCACCAGGGCAGCATCCTCTCTAACTATGGCTACACCTTC
TRBJ2-7,.,TRBV6-1,once,CASSQGPYEQYF,TGTGCCAGCAGTCAGGGTCCCTACGAGCAGTACTTC
TRBJ2-5,TRBD2,TRBV11-2,.,CASSDASGSQETQYF,TGTGCCAGCAGCGATGCTAGCGGGTCACAAGAGACCCAGTACTTC
TRBJ2-2,TRBD1,TRBV7-9,.,CALEDGTAPTGELFF,TGTGCGCTCGAGGATGGGACAGCCCCCACCGGGGAGCTGTTTTTT
TRBJ2-7,TRBD1,TRBV20-1,.,CSAIGQVDQYF,TGCAGTGCTATAGGACAGGTCGACCAGTACTTC
TRBJ2-7,.,TRBV2,.,CASSEQGPSYEQYF,TGTGCCAGCAGTGAACAGGGACCCTCCTACGAGCAGTACTTC
TRBJ2-1,.,TRBV30,.,CAWSVLLANEQFF,TGTGCCTGGAGTGTACTCCTCGCCAATGAGCAGTTCTTC
TRBJ2-2,.,TRBV7-8,.,CASSPPGELFF,TGTGCCAGCAGCCCCCCCGGGGAGCTGTTTTTT
TRBJ2-7,.,TRBV11-2,.,CASTSNYEQYF,TGTGCCAGCACCAGTAACTACGAGCAGTACTTC
TRBJ2-7,.,TRBV30,.,CACNPTGRGAYEQYF,TGTGCCTGTAACCCAACAGGGAGAGGGGCCTACGAGCAGTACTTC
TRBJ2-3,.,TRBV5-6,.,CASSLSEQDTQYF,TGTGCCAGCAGCTTGAGTGAGCAAGATACGCAGTATTTT
TRBJ2-7,.,TRBV27,.,CASSYPPYYEQYF,TGTGCCAGCAGCTACCCACCTTACTACGAGCAGTACTTC
TRBJ2-7,TRBD1,TRBV28,.,CASRAAGTAVKYEQYF,TGTGCCAGCAGAGCGGCCGGGACAGCCGTAAAATACGAGCAGTACTTC
TRBJ1-5,.,TRBV11-2,.,CASKGHGSQPQHF,TGTGCCAGCAAGGGGCACGGTAGTCAGCCCCAGCATTTT
TRBJ2-6,.,TRBV18,.,CASSADISGANVLTF,TGTGCCAGCTCAGCTGACATATCAGGGGCCAACGTCCTGACTTTC
TRBJ2-3,TRBD2,TRBV7-3,.,CASSPGGYTDTQYF,TGTGCCAGCAGCCCGGGGGGTTACACAGATACGCAGTATTTT
TRBJ2-7,TRBD1,TRBV18,.,CASSPRTGGTYEQYF,TGTGCCAGCTCACCAAGGACAGGGGGAACATACGAGCAGTACTTC
TRBJ2-3,.,TRBV11-2,.,CASSLTSLADTQYF,TGTGCCAGCAGCTTAACTAGCCTGGCAGATACGCAGTATTTT
TRBJ2-7,.,TRBV5-4,.,CASSQAGEGYEQYF,TGCGCCAGCAGCCAAGCCGGGGAAGGCTACGAGCAGTACTTC
TRBJ2-7,.,TRBV2,.,CASSPIAASPPYEQYF,TGTGCCAGCAGCCCAATAGCGGCCTCGCCCCCCTACGAGCAGTACTTC
TRBJ2-1,.,TRBV7-9,.,CASSRDFPQQEQFF,TGTGCCAGCAGCCGGGACTTCCCCCAACAAGAGCAGTTCTTC
TRBJ1-6,TRBD1,TRBV6-5,once,CASSRGTGDNSPLHF,TGTGCCAGCAGCCGTGGGACAGGAGATAATTCACCCCTCCACTTT
TRBJ1-2,TRBD1,TRBV4-1,.,CASSQPGQGRSDNYGYTF,TGCGCCAGCAGCCAACCGGGACAGGGGAGGTCCGACAACTATGGCTACACCTTC
TRBJ1-6,TRBD1,TRBV11-2,.,CASRLVGTGNSPLHF,TGTGCCAGCCGCTTGGTGGGGACAGGCAATTCACCCCTCCACTTT
TRBJ2-2,TRBD2,TRBV9,.,CASSVGLGDTGELFF,TGTGCCAGCAGCGTGGGACTAGGTGACACCGGGGAGCTGTTTTTT
TRBJ2-3,TRBD2,TRBV5-1,.,CASSPTSGSPKKADTQYF,TGCGCCAGCAGCCCGACTAGCGGGTCCCCAAAGAAGGCAGATACGCAGTATTTT
TRBJ2-2,.,TRBV10-2,.,CASSPRTGELFF,TGCGCCAGCAGTCCTAGAACCGGGGAGCTGTTTTTT
TRBJ2-3,TRBD2,TRBV7-2,.,CASSPMVGGGGTDTQYF,TGTGCCAGCAGCCCTATGGTGGGGGGGGGTGGCACAGATACGCAGTATTTT
TRBJ1-3,.,TRBV19,.,CASSTGQRPTLGNTIYF,TGTGCCAGTTCGACAGGACAGCGACCAACCCTCGGAAACACCATATATTTT
TRBJ1-3,.,TRBV30,.,CAWSVEVIGNTIYF,TGTGCCTGGAGTGTTGAGGTAATCGGAAACACCATATATTTT
TRBJ1-2,TRBD1,TRBV6-5,.,CASSRGQGAAYGHTF,TGTGCCAGCAGCCGAGGACAGGGGGCGGCCTATGGCCACACCTTC
TRBJ1-3,.,TRBV19,few,CASSIRDTLAGNTIYF,TGTGCCAGTAGTATCCGGGACACGTTGGCTGGAAACACCATATATTTT
TRBJ2-5,TRBD1,TRBV7-2,.,CASTTGEETQYF,TGTGCCAGCACGACAGGGGAAGAGACCCAGTACTTC
TRBJ1-1,.,TRBV11-2,.,CASSLLGAPNTEAFF,TGTGCCAGCAGCTTACTTGGGGCACCGAACACTGAAGCTTTCTTT
TRBJ2-7,TRBD1,TRBV6-7,.,CASSYSESAPGQGSYEQYF,TGTGCCAGCAGTTACTCGGAGTCAGCTCCGGGACAGGGGAGCTACGAGCAGTACTTC
TRBJ1-2,.,TRBV7-8,.,CASSPVLRQGTHYGYTF,TGTGCCAGCAGCCCCGTATTACGTCAGGGGACCCACTATGGCTACACCTTC
TRBJ1-1,.,TRBV5-1,.,CASTRLGPTEAFF,TGCGCCAGCACCCGGCTGGGTCCCACTGAAGCTTTCTTT
TRBJ1-1,.,TRBV6-6,.,CASSYRDDTEAFF,TGTGCCAGCAGTTACAGGGACGACACTGAAGCTTTCTTT
TRBJ1-2,.,TRBV30,.,CAWRVYYGYTF,TGTGCCTGGAGGGTTTACTATGGCTACACCTTC
TRBJ2-3,.,TRBV4-2,.,CASSPAGGTGVTLQYF,TGTGCCAGCAGCCCGGCGGGGGGGACAGGTGTTACCTTGCAGTATTTT
TRBJ1-1,.,TRBV5-8,.,CASSLEFGGSTEAFF,TGTGCCAGCAGCTTGGAGTTTGGGGGTAGCACTGAAGCTTTCTTT